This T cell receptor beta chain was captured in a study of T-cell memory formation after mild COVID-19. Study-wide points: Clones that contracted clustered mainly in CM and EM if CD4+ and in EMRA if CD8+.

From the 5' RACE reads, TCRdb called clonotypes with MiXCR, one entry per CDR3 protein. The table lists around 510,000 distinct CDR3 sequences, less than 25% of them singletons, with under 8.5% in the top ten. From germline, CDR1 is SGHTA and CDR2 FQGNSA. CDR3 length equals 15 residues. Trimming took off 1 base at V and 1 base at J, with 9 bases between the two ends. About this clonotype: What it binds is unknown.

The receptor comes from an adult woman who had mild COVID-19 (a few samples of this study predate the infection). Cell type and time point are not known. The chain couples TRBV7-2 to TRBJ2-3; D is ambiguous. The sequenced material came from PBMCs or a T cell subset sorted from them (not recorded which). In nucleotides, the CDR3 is TGTGCCAGCAGCTTAGTAGTGTTCGGCACAGATACGCAGTATTTT. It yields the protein CASSLVVFGTDTQYF. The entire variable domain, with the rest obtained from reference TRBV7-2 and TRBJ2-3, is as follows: GAGVSQSPSNKVTEKGKDVELRCDPISGHTALYWYRQSLGQGLEFLIYFQGNSAPDKSGLPSDRFSAERTGGSVSTLTIQRTQQEDSAVYLCASSLVVFGTDTQYFGPGTRLTVL.